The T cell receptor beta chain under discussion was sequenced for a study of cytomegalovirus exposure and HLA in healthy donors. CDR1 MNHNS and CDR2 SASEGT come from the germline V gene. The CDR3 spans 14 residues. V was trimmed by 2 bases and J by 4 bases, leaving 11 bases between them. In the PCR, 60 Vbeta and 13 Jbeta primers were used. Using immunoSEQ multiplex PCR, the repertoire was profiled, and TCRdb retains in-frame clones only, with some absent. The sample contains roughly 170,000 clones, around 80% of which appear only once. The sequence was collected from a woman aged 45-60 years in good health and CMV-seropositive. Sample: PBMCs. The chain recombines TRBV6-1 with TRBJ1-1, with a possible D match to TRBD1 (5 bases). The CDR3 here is CASSERQGGTEAFF. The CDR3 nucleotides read TGTGCCAGCAGTGAACGCCAGGGAGGCACTGAAGCTTTCTTT.